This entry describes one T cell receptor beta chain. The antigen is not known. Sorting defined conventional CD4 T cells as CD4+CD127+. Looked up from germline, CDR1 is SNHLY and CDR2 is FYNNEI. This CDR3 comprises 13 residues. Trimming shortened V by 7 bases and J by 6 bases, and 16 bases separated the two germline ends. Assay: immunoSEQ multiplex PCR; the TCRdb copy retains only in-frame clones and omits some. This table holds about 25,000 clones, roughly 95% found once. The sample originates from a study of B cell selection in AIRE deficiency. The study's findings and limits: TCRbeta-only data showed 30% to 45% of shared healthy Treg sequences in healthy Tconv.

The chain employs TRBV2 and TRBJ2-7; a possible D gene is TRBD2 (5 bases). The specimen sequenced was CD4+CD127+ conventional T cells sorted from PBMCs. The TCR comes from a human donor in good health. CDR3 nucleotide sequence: TGTGCCAGCACCTACTTGCTGGCGGGCGAGCAGTACTTC. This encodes CASTYLLAGEQYF.